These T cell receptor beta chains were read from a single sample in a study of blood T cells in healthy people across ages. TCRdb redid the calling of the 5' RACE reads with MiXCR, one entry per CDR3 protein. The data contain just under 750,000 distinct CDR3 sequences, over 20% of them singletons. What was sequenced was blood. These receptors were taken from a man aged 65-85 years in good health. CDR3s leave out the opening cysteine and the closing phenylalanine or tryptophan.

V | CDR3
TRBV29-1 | SVDRVGETQY
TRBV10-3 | AISDPITGPNTGELF
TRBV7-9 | ASSFIHSSGANVLT
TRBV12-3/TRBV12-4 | ASSWGRGFEKLF
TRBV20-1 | SAPPWLTRGTDTQY
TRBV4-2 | ASSQDRDGGETQY
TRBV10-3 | AIREGTGGSPLH
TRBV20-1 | SATRDRTNSPLH
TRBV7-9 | ASNLSAGSYNEQF
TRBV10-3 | AISERAGSTDTQY
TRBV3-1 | ASSQDRAVRGEQF
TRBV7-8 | ASISGTDTQY
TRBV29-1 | SVRGGTSSVGELF
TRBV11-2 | ASSFSGTVYEQH
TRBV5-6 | ASRSAGYNYGYT
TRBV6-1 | ASGETGTGGNQPQH
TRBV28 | ASSTQGPSYGYT
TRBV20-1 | SALLTSGGSYEQY
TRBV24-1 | ATSGSGLAPYNEQF
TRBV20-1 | SASGISGLYGWEQY
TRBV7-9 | ASSRIGDYEQY
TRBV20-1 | SAREYHQGAPFGELF
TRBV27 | ASSSMWGASYETQY
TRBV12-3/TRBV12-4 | ANRLAGGYNEQF
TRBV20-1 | SARWGGNTEAF
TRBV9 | ASSVGLAGRSDTQY
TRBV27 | ASSFGGGKVTQY
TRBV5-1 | ASSLVGGGRTDTQY
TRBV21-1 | ASSSRGPSGWNTDTQY
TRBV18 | ASSPLGAGNYGYT
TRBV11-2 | ASSPRTGRGTDTQY
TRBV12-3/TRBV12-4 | ASRQGLKNIQY
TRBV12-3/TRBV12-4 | ASSRRQRSGETQY
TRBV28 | TSSPPGVRAEAF
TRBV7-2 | ASSQDVSSGNTIY
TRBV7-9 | ASSLIESSLQETQY
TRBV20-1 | SAGGAATDTQY
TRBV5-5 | ASSSGHANTEAF
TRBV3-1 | ASSRLRTGVMNTEAF
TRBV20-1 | SARVVLAISEQF
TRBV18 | ASSPPGGQVEAF
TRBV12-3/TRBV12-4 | ASSRGSSYNEQF
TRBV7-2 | ASSGMGPNEKLF
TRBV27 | ASMRDRHFSGANVLT
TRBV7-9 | ASSKYTGTASGNTIY
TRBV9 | ASSVGVGRGNEQF
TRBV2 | ASREGQGASGYT
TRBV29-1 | SISGGTHGYT
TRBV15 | ATSRVGSRYTGEQF
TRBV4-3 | ASSQDTGVSNYGYT
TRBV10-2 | ASSEFVEQF
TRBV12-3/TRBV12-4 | ASTLQGPSYGYT